This is a list of T cell receptor beta chains from one sample in a study of control samples from healthy donors and cancer patients. TCRdb keeps only in-frame clones here, not all; method: immunoSEQ multiplex PCR. This table holds approximately 9,100 clones, 90% to 95% found once. The sequenced sample consisted of PBMCs. Receptor source: a man aged 60-69 years with colorectal cancer. The CDR3 runs from the conserved cysteine through the conserved F or W. D genes are given only for firm matches. Clone sizes are given selectively: once, few, many, or a class where the clone is expanded.

D gene: -
clone size: -
V gene: TRBV7-9
J gene: TRBJ1-1
CDR3 DNA: TGTGCCAGCAGCTCACAGGCGGGCACTGAAGCTTTCTTT
CDR3 protein: CASSSQAGTEAFF

D gene: -
clone size: -
V gene: TRBV27
J gene: TRBJ1-2
CDR3 DNA: TGTGCCAGCAGTCTGAGGCCGGGCAGGAGCTACACCTTC
CDR3 protein: CASSLRPGRSYTF

D gene: -
clone size: -
V gene: TRBV10-3
J gene: TRBJ2-3
CDR3 DNA: TGTGCCATCAGTGAGTTAGGGAACGCAGATACGCAGTATTTT
CDR3 protein: CAISELGNADTQYF

D gene: TRBD1
clone size: -
V gene: TRBV7-2
J gene: TRBJ1-2
CDR3 DNA: TGTGCCAGCAGCATTTGGACAGGGGCCAGGGGTGGCTACACCTTC
CDR3 protein: CASSIWTGARGGYTF

D gene: TRBD1
clone size: -
V gene: TRBV7-2
J gene: TRBJ2-5
CDR3 DNA: TGTGCCAGCAGTTTAACAGGGGGGCAAGAGACCCAGTACTTC
CDR3 protein: CASSLTGGQETQYF

D gene: -
clone size: -
V gene: TRBV7-9
J gene: TRBJ2-5
CDR3 DNA: TGTGCCAGCAGCCTAACGCCAGGCGGCGAGACCCAGTACTTC
CDR3 protein: CASSLTPGGETQYF

D gene: TRBD1
clone size: -
V gene: TRBV6-5
J gene: TRBJ1-2
CDR3 DNA: TGTGCCAGCATGGGGACAGCCATCTATGGCTACACCTTC
CDR3 protein: CASMGTAIYGYTF

D gene: -
clone size: -
V gene: TRBV30
J gene: TRBJ2-1
CDR3 DNA: TGTGCCTGGAGTGTGGGGTCGCATGAGCAGTTCTTC
CDR3 protein: CAWSVGSHEQFF

D gene: TRBD1
clone size: once
V gene: TRBV7-2
J gene: TRBJ1-2
CDR3 DNA: TGTGCCAGCAGCTTGGACAGGATGGTTTATGGCTACACCTTC
CDR3 protein: CASSLDRMVYGYTF

D gene: -
clone size: -
V gene: TRBV2
J gene: TRBJ2-1
CDR3 DNA: TGTGCCAGCAGTGAAGCGAGCTATATCCACAATGAGCAGTTCTTC
CDR3 protein: CASSEASYIHNEQFF

D gene: -
clone size: once
V gene: TRBV5-3
J gene: TRBJ2-3
CDR3 DNA: TGTGCCAGGCATTTGGGGGTCACAGATACGCAGTATTTT
CDR3 protein: CARHLGVTDTQYF

D gene: TRBD2
clone size: once
V gene: TRBV6-5
J gene: TRBJ2-7
CDR3 DNA: TGTGCCAGCAGTCGGGGGGGGACGGTCTCCTACGAGCAGTACTTC
CDR3 protein: CASSRGGTVSYEQYF

D gene: TRBD1
clone size: -
V gene: TRBV7-9
J gene: TRBJ1-1
CDR3 DNA: TGTGCCAGCAGCCCAGGGACAGGGTACAACACTGAAGCTTTCTTT
CDR3 protein: CASSPGTGYNTEAFF

D gene: -
clone size: -
V gene: TRBV2
J gene: TRBJ2-1
CDR3 DNA: TGTGCCAGCAGTGAATTTGGTGAGCAGTTCTTC
CDR3 protein: CASSEFGEQFF

D gene: -
clone size: once
V gene: TRBV5-1
J gene: TRBJ2-3
CDR3 DNA: TGCGCCAGCAGACCCGGGACCCAGGGCTTGGATACGCAGTATTTT
CDR3 protein: CASRPGTQGLDTQYF

D gene: TRBD1
clone size: -
V gene: TRBV5-1
J gene: TRBJ1-4
CDR3 DNA: TGCGCCAGCAGCTTGGGGGACAGAGCAACTAATGAAAAACTGTTTTTT
CDR3 protein: CASSLGDRATNEKLFF

D gene: TRBD2
clone size: -
V gene: TRBV13
J gene: TRBJ2-2
CDR3 DNA: TGTGCCAGCAGCTTAGGCCACGGGGGGATGTACACCGGGGAGCTGTTTTTT
CDR3 protein: CASSLGHGGMYTGELFF

D gene: -
clone size: -
V gene: TRBV6-6
J gene: TRBJ2-7
CDR3 DNA: TGTGCCAGCAGTTACTCCCTCAGCGAGCAGTACTTC
CDR3 protein: CASSYSLSEQYF

D gene: TRBD2
clone size: -
V gene: TRBV28
J gene: TRBJ2-5
CDR3 DNA: TGTGCCAGCAGTCGACTAGCGGGGGCCATACAAGAGACCCAGTACTTC
CDR3 protein: CASSRLAGAIQETQYF

D gene: TRBD1
clone size: -
V gene: TRBV7-2
J gene: TRBJ1-2
CDR3 DNA: TGTGCCAGCAGCTTTCAATTCACAGGGGGTCGAGGCTACACCTTC
CDR3 protein: CASSFQFTGGRGYTF

D gene: -
clone size: -
V gene: TRBV2
J gene: TRBJ2-5
CDR3 DNA: TGTGCCACAAATCTAGCCCGGGAAACTCAAGAGACCCAGTACTTC
CDR3 protein: CATNLARETQETQYF

D gene: -
clone size: once
V gene: TRBV28
J gene: TRBJ1-2
CDR3 DNA: TGTGCCAGCAGTTTCCAGGGCGATGGCTACACCTTC
CDR3 protein: CASSFQGDGYTF

D gene: -
clone size: -
V gene: TRBV29-1
J gene: TRBJ2-7
CDR3 DNA: TGCAGCGTCATACCGGGGCCCTACTCCTACGAGCAGTACTTC
CDR3 protein: CSVIPGPYSYEQYF

D gene: -
clone size: -
V gene: TRBV18
J gene: TRBJ2-1
CDR3 DNA: TGTGCCAGCTCCCCTAGGCACAATGAGCAGTTCTTC
CDR3 protein: CASSPRHNEQFF

D gene: -
clone size: -
V gene: TRBV19
J gene: TRBJ1-6
CDR3 DNA: TGTGCCAGTAGTATACGGAGCTCCTATAATTCACCCCTCCACTTT
CDR3 protein: CASSIRSSYNSPLHF

D gene: -
clone size: -
V gene: TRBV28
J gene: TRBJ1-1
CDR3 DNA: TGTGCCAGCAGTTTTTGGGCGAACACTGAAGCTTTCTTT
CDR3 protein: CASSFWANTEAFF